Described below is a single TCR beta chain sequence and its context. The antigen is unknown. Libraries were prepared by immunoSEQ multiplex PCR; TCRdb keeps only in-frame clonotypes and omits some of them. The table lists around 50,000 clones, 92% of them singletons. This entry comes from a study of T cells after posttransplantation cyclophosphamide. Study-wide points: Recipient CMV seropositivity and CMV reactivation strongly tracked TRB clonality.

Per the germline V gene, CDR1 is SGHNT and CDR2 is YENEEA. This CDR3 has 16 residues. V shed 1 base and J 4 bases; nucleotides not matched to a gene: 8. The genes are TRBV11-3 and TRBJ2-3, with TRBD2 matching over 7 bases. The specimen was PBMCs. The clonotype originates from a woman between 45 and 60 years old in good health and a related stem cell transplant donor. CDR3 bases: TGTGCCAGCAGCTTAGTCCTTGCGGGAGATGCAGATACGCAGTATTTT. Translated: CASSLVLAGDADTQYF.